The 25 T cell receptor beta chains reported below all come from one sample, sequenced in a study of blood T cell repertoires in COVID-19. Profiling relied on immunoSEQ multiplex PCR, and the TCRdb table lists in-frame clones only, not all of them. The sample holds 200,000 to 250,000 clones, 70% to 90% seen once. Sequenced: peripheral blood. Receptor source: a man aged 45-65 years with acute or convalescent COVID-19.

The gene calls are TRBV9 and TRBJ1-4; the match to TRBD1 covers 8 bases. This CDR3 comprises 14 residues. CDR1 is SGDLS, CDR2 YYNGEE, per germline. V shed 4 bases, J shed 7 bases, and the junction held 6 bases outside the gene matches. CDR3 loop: CASSLGQGGEKLFF. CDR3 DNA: TGTGCCAGCAGCCTCGGACAGGGAGGTGAAAAACTGTTTTTT.

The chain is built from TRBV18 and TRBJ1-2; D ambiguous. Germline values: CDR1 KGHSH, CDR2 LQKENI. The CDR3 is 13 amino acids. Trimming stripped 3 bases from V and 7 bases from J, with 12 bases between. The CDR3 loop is CASSPAKPSGYTF. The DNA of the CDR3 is TGTGCCAGCTCACCGGCCAAACCAAGTGGCTACACCTTC.

CDR3 in amino acids: CASSPVRGLYGYTF. The CDR3 bases are TGTGCCAGCAGTCCCGTGCGGGGTCTCTATGGCTACACCTTC. This chain links TRBV28 with TRBJ1-2, with unresolved D. Trimming took 5 bases from V and 4 from J, leaving 14 bases between them. This CDR3 comprises 14 residues. CDR1 is MDHEN, CDR2 SYDVKM, per germline.

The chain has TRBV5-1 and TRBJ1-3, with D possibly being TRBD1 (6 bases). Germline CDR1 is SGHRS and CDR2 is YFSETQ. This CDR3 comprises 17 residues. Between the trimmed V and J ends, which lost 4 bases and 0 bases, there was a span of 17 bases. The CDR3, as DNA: TGCGCCAGCAGCCCGGGAGGACAGACGAGCTCTGGAAACACCATATATTTT. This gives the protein CASSPGGQTSSGNTIYF.

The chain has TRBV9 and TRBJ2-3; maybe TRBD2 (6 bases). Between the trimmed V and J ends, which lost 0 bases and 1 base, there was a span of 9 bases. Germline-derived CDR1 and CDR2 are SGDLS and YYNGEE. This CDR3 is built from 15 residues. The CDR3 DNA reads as TGTGCCAGCAGCGTAGAAGCGGGCCGCACAGATACGCAGTATTTT. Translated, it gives CASSVEAGRTDTQYF. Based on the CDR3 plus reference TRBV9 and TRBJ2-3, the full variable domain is DSGVTQTPKHLITATGQRVTLRCSPRSGDLSVYWYQQSLDQGLQFLIQYYNGEERAKGNILERFSAQQFPDLHSELNLSSLELGDSALYFCASSVEAGRTDTQYFGPGTRLTVL.

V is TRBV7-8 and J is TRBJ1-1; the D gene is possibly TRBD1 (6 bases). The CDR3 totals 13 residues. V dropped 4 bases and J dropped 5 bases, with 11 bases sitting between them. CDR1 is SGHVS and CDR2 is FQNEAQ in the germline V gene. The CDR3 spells CASSSWDTTEAFF. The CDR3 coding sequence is TGTGCCAGCAGCTCCTGGGACACAACTGAAGCTTTCTTT.

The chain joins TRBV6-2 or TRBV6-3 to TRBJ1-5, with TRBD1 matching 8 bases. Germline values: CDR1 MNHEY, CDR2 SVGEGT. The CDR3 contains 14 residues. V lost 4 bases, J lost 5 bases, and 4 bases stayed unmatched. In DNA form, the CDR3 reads TGTGCCAGCAGTTCCGGGACAGGATATCAGCCCCAGCATTTT. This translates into CASSSGTGYQPQHF.

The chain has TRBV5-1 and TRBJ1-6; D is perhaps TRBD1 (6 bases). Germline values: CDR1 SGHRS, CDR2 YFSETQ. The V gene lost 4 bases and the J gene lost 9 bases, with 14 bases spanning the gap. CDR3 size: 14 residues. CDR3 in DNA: TGCGCCAGCAGCGTCTACAGGGAGGGTTCACCCCTCCACTTT. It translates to CASSVYREGSPLHF.

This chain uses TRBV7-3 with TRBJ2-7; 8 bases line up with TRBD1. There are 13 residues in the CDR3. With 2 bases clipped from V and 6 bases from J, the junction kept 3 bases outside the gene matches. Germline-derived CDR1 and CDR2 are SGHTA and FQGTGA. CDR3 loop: CASSLGQGGEQYF. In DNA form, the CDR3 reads TGTGCCAGCAGCTTAGGACAGGGCGGCGAGCAGTACTTC.

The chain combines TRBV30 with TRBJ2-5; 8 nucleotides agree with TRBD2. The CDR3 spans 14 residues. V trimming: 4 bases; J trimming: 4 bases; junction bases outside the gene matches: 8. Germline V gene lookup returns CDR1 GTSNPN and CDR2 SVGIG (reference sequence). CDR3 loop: CAWNYGGATETQYF. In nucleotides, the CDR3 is TGTGCCTGGAATTACGGGGGGGCCACAGAGACCCAGTACTTC.

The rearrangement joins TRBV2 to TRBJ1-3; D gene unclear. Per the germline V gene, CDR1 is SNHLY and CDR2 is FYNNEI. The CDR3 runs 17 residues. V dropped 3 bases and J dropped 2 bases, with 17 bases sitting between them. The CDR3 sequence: CASSEMRPTLTGNTIYF. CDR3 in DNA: TGTGCCAGCAGTGAGATGAGACCGACTCTAACTGGAAACACCATATATTTT.

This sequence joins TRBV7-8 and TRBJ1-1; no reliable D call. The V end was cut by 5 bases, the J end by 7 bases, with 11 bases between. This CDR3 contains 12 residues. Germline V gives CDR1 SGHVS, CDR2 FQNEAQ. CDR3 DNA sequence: TGTGCCAGCAGCGCCCAGGTGGGTGAAGCTTTCTTT. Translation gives CASSAQVGEAFF.

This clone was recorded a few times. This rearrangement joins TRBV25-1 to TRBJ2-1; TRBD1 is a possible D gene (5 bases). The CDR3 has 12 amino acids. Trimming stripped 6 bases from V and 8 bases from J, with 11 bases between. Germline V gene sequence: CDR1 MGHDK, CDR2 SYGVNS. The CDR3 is CASRRGFYEQFF. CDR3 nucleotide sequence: TGTGCCAGCAGAAGGGGTTTCTATGAGCAGTTCTTC. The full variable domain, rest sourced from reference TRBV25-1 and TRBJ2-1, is EADIYQTPRYLVIGTGKKITLECSQTMGHDKMYWYQQDPGMELHLIHYSYGVNSTEKGDLSSESTVSRIRTEHFPLTLESARPSHTSQYLCASRRGFYEQFFGPGTRLTVL.

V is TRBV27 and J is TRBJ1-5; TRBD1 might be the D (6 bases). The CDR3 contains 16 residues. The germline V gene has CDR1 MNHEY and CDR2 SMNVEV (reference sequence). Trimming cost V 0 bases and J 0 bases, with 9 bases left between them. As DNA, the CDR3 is TGTGCCAGCAGTTTATCGATCAGGGGTAGCAATCAGCCCCAGCATTTT. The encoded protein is CASSLSIRGSNQPQHF.

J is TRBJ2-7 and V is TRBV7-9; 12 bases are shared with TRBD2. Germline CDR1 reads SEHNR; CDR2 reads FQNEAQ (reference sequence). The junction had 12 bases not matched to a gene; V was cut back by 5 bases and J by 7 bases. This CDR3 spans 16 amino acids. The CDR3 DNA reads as TGTGCCAGCAGCGTTCCGGGACTAGCGGGTTCGTCTGAGCAGTACTTC. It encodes CASSVPGLAGSSEQYF.

The CDR3 bases are TGCGCCAGCAGCCGATCCACTAGCGGGAACACCGGGGAGCTGTTTTTT. This gives the protein CASSRSTSGNTGELFF. This chain uses TRBV5-1 with TRBJ2-2; 8 bases are a match to TRBD2. In germline, CDR1 is SGHRS, CDR2 YFSETQ. This CDR3 comprises 16 residues. V lost 4 bases, J lost 1 base, and 6 bases stayed unmatched.

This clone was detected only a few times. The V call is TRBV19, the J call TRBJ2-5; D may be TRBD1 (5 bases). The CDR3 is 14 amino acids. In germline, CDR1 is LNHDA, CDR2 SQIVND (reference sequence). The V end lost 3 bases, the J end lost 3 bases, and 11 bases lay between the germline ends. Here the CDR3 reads CASSMWQTEETQYF. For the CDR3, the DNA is TGTGCCAGTAGTATGTGGCAGACAGAAGAGACCCAGTACTTC.

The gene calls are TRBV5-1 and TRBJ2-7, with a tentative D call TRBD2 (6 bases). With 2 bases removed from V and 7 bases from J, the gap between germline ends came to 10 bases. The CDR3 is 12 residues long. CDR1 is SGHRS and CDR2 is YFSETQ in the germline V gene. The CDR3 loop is CASSFPGREQYF. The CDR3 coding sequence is TGCGCCAGCAGCTTTCCAGGGAGGGAGCAGTACTTC.

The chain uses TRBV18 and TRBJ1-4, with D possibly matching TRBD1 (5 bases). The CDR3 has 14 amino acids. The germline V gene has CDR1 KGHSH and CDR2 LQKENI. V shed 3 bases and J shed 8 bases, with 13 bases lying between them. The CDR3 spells CASSPLPGVEKLFF. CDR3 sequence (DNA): TGTGCCAGCTCACCGCTCCCGGGGGTGGAAAAACTGTTTTTT.

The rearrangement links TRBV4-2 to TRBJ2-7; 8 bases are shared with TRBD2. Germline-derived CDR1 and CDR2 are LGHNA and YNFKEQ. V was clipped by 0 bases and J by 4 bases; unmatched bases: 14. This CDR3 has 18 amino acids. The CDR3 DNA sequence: TGTGCCAGCAGCCAAGAACAGAGGGAGACTAGCGTGGTGTACGAGCAGTACTTC. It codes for CASSQEQRETSVVYEQYF.

CDR3 sequence: CASSSRGGLSYNEQFF. DNA of the CDR3: TGTGCCAGCAGTTCCCGAGGAGGGCTCTCCTACAATGAGCAGTTCTTC. The chain has TRBV6-5 and TRBJ2-1; TRBD2 is a possible D gene (6 bases). The V gene's germline CDR1 is MNHEY and CDR2 SVGAGI. V was trimmed by 4 bases and J by 0 bases, leaving 13 bases between them. The CDR3 is 16 residues long.

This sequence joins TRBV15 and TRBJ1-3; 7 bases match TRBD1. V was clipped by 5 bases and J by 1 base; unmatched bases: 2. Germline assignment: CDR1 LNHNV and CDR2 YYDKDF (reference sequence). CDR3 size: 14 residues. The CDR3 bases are TGTGCCACCAGCCCCAGGGGGTCTGGAAACACCATATATTTT. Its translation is CATSPRGSGNTIYF.

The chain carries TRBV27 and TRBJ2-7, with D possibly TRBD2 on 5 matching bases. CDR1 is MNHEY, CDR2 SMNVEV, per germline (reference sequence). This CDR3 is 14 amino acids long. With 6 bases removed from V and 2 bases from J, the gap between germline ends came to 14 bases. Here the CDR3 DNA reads TGTGCCAGCAGGACCCGCGTCGGGGCCTACGAGCAGTACTTC. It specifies CASRTRVGAYEQYF.

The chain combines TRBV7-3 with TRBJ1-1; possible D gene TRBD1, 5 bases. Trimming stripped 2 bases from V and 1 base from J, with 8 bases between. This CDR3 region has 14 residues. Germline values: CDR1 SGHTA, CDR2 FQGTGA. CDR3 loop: CASSLRGSNTEAFF. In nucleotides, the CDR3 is TGTGCCAGCAGCTTACGGGGGTCGAACACTGAAGCTTTCTTT.

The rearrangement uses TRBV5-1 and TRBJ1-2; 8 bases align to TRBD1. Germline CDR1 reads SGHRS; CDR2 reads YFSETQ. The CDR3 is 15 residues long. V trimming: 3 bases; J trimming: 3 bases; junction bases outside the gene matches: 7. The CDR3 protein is CASSSTGQGYYGYTF. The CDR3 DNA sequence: TGCGCCAGCAGCTCAACAGGACAGGGCTACTATGGCTACACCTTC.